One sample yielded the 22 T cell receptor beta chains listed below, sequenced in a study of blood T cell repertoires in COVID-19. Assay used: immunoSEQ multiplex PCR; TCRdb lists only in-frame clones, some missing. Of some 490,000 clones in the sample, 70% to 90% were seen once. The material sequenced was peripheral blood. These receptors were taken from a human donor in a cohort sampled during active COVID-19.

This clone was recorded only once. This sequence joins TRBV11-2 and TRBJ1-2; the D gene is possibly TRBD1 (6 bases). CDR3 size: 14 residues. V was shortened by 1 base and J by 7 bases, with 13 bases between the two germline ends. The germline gives CDR1 SGHAT, CDR2 FQNNGV. The CDR3 loop reads CASSLAGRGPGYTF. The CDR3, as DNA: TGTGCCAGCAGCTTAGCCGGCAGGGGTCCTGGCTACACCTTC.

Here the CDR3 DNA reads TGTGCCAGCAGCTTAGAAGGGACAGTCGATCAGCCCCAGCATTTT. Its protein product is CASSLEGTVDQPQHF. This chain joins TRBV7-2 and TRBJ1-5, with 7 bases identical to TRBD1. J lost 5 bases, V lost 1 base, and 5 bases had no gene match. CDR1 is SGHTA and CDR2 is FQGNSA in the germline V gene. This CDR3 spans 15 amino acids.

This chain uses TRBV7-2 with TRBJ2-7; TRBD1 matches 9 bases. Germline CDR1 is SGHTA and CDR2 is FQGNSA. CDR3 size: 15 residues. After removal of 6 bases from V and 6 bases from J, the junction contained 12 bases not matched to a gene. Here the CDR3 DNA reads TGTGCCAGCAGAAAAACAGGGGGCGCTGGGGTCGAGCAGTACTTC. Translated, it gives CASRKTGGAGVEQYF.

This chain uses TRBV5-8 with TRBJ1-4; D uncertain. The V gene's germline CDR1 is SGHTS and CDR2 YDEGEE. The CDR3 has 11 residues. Trimming removed 5 bases at V and 8 bases at J, with 7 bases between. The CDR3 DNA follows: TGTGCCAGCAGTCCCCTCGAAAAACTGTTTTTT. Its translation: CASSPLEKLFF.

The genes are TRBV12-5 and TRBJ1-5, with no clear D. Trimming took 7 bases from V and 4 from J, leaving 20 bases between them. This CDR3 region has 16 residues. Per germline, CDR1 LGHNT and CDR2 FRNRAP. The CDR3 coding sequence is TGTGCTAGTGCCCTTGGGAAAGCGACTACAAATCAGCCCCAGCATTTT. This translates into CASALGKATTNQPQHF.

The rearrangement joins TRBV6-1 to TRBJ2-7; 7 bases map to TRBD1. V lost 0 bases and J lost 7; bases outside the gene matches: 9. This CDR3 has 15 amino acids. CDR1 is MNHNS and CDR2 is SASEGT in the germline V gene. In DNA, the CDR3 is TGTGCCAGCAGTGAAGCGGGGCAGGGGGTGCGGGAGCAGTACTTC. Amino acid sequence: CASSEAGQGVREQYF.

The chain is built from TRBV19 and TRBJ1-5; no reliable D call. The germline V and J ends were trimmed by 3 bases and 0 bases, with 24 bases remaining between them. There are 20 residues in the CDR3. The germline V gene has CDR1 LNHDA and CDR2 SQIVND (reference sequence). The CDR3 DNA reads TGTGCCAGTAGTATCCACCCGGCGGCCCCCACGGCCCATAGCAATCAGCCCCAGCATTTT. The encoded protein is CASSIHPAAPTAHSNQPQHF.

The chain combines TRBV10-3 with TRBJ2-5, with 8 nucleotides matching TRBD1. The CDR3 loop spans 14 amino acids. The V segment lost 6 bases and the J segment 5 bases; nucleotides outside the gene matches: 8. The germline V gene has CDR1 ENHRY and CDR2 SYGVKD. CDR3 protein: CAIRTGQGGETQYF. The CDR3 region has the DNA TGTGCCATCAGGACTGGACAGGGTGGCGAGACCCAGTACTTC.

The gene calls are TRBV9 and TRBJ2-3; D call uncertain. The CDR3 sequence is 15 residues long. The germline V gene encodes CDR1 SGDLS and CDR2 YYNGEE. V lost 0 bases to trimming and J lost 2 bases, with 10 bases between them. The CDR3 nucleotides are TGTGCCAGCAGCGTAGAGCCCCTGATCACAGATACGCAGTATTTT. Its translation is CASSVEPLITDTQYF.

The V call is TRBV9, the J call TRBJ2-7; possible D gene TRBD1, 5 bases. The CDR3 contains 16 residues. Germline V gives CDR1 SGDLS, CDR2 YYNGEE. V was shortened by 4 bases and J by 5 bases, with 22 bases between the two germline ends. CDR3 nucleotide sequence: TGTGCCAGCAGCCCCGTCCAACCTTTTGGCAGGGACGAGCAGTACTTC. Its translation is CASSPVQPFGRDEQYF.

This chain's CDR3 is CASSLRPTFPNTEAFF. The CDR3 DNA reads TGTGCCAGCAGCCTGAGACCGACTTTCCCCAACACTGAAGCTTTCTTT. The rearrangement links TRBV7-2 to TRBJ1-1; D unclear. Looked up from germline, CDR1 is SGHTA and CDR2 is FQGNSA. V gave up 5 bases and J gave up 2 bases, with 18 bases separating them. This CDR3 is 16 amino acids long.

The V gene is TRBV25-1, the J gene TRBJ1-5; D is unclear. The CDR3 has 12 amino acids. The germline CDR1 and CDR2 sequences are MGHDK and SYGVNS. The V end was cut by 4 bases, the J end by 4 bases, with 5 bases between. CDR3 sequence: CASSVHNQPQHF. The CDR3 nucleotides read TGTGCCAGCAGTGTCCATAATCAGCCCCAGCATTTT.

The gene calls are TRBV9 and TRBJ1-2, with 7 bases fitting TRBD1. Looked up from germline, CDR1 is SGDLS and CDR2 is YYNGEE. The CDR3 has 14 residues. V lost 4 bases, J lost 3 bases, and 6 bases stayed unmatched. The CDR3, as DNA: TGTGCCAGCAGCTTACCTCAGGGGGACTATGGCTACACCTTC. It translates to CASSLPQGDYGYTF.

Here the CDR3 DNA reads TGTGCCAGCAGCCCAGGGTCAGCGCTATCAGCTTTCTTT. Translation gives CASSPGSALSAFF. This chain connects TRBV5-6 to TRBJ1-1, with D perhaps TRBD1 (5 bases). The CDR3 length is 13 residues. Trimming took off 4 bases at V and 10 bases at J, with 17 bases between the two ends. Germline-derived CDR1 and CDR2 are SGHDT and YYEEEE.

The chain carries TRBV20-1 and TRBJ2-3; 7 bases are shared with TRBD2. CDR1 DFQATT and CDR2 SNEGSKA come from the germline V gene (reference sequence). Trimming at V came to 3 bases and at J to 2 bases, leaving 5 bases not matched to a gene. The CDR3 contains 14 residues. CDR3: CSASIRDYTDTQYF. The CDR3 DNA is TGCAGTGCTAGTATCCGGGACTACACAGATACGCAGTATTTT.

The chain couples TRBV7-8 to TRBJ1-1, with 7 bases lining up with TRBD1. The germline V gene encodes CDR1 SGHVS and CDR2 FQNEAQ. The CDR3 sequence is 15 residues long. J lost 4 bases, V lost 0 bases, and 5 bases had no gene match. The DNA of the CDR3 is TGTGCCAGCAGCTTAGCGCCCGGGACAGTCACTGAAGCTTTCTTT. This sequence encodes CASSLAPGTVTEAFF.

The rearrangement joins TRBV7-9 to TRBJ1-3, with 10 bases lining up with TRBD1. Germline lookup yields CDR1 SEHNR and CDR2 FQNEAQ (reference sequence). CDR3 length: 18 amino acids. V lost 5 bases and J lost 1; bases outside the gene matches: 11. CDR3 region: CASSPRGQGVNSGNTIYF. The CDR3 coding sequence is TGTGCCAGCAGCCCCCGAGGACAGGGGGTAAATTCTGGAAACACCATATATTTT.

The chain carries TRBV7-8 and TRBJ1-1; TRBD1 aligns across 7 bases. The trim removed 5 bases at V and 0 bases at J, leaving 3 bases unmatched. From germline, CDR1 is SGHVS and CDR2 FQNEAQ. This CDR3 is 14 amino acids long. The CDR3 region has the DNA TGTGCCAGCAGCCCGGACAGGATGAACACTGAAGCTTTCTTT. Its protein is CASSPDRMNTEAFF.

The rearrangement links TRBV6-5 to TRBJ1-4, with D hard to call. Per the germline V gene, CDR1 is MNHEY and CDR2 is SVGAGI. The CDR3 is 12 amino acids. V shed 6 bases and J shed 8 bases, with 10 bases lying between them. CDR3 DNA sequence: TGTGCCAGCAGAAAGAAGAGGGAAAAACTGTTTTTT. This translates into CASRKKREKLFF.

This clone was counted between two and nine times. The chain joins TRBV25-1 to TRBJ1-2, with D possibly being TRBD1 (5 bases). Trimming took off 5 bases at V and 3 bases at J, with 25 bases between the two ends. Germline loops: CDR1 MGHDK, CDR2 SYGVNS. The length of the CDR3 is 18 residues. The CDR3 here is CASSPPSRGRIGYYGYTF. CDR3 sequence (DNA): TGTGCCAGCAGTCCTCCATCCCGGGGGAGGATTGGATACTATGGCTACACCTTC.

The chain links TRBV4-1 to TRBJ2-7, with D perhaps TRBD2 (5 bases). CDR3 size: 15 residues. V was cut by 0 bases and J by 3 bases, with 12 bases left in between. In germline, CDR1 is MGHRA, CDR2 YSYEKL. The CDR3 sequence: CASSQDRSSVYEQYF. CDR3 bases: TGCGCCAGCAGCCAAGATCGGAGTAGCGTCTACGAGCAGTACTTC.

In nucleotides, the CDR3 is TGTGCCAGCAGCTCTCCGGGAAGTGGTATCTATGGCTACACCTTC. Translating gives CASSSPGSGIYGYTF. V gene TRBV5-4 combines with J gene TRBJ1-2, with D uncertain. Germline CDR1 reads SGHNT; CDR2 reads YYREEE (reference sequence). Deletions cut 3 bases from V and 4 bases from J, with 16 bases between. CDR3 length equals 15 residues.